Listed below are T cell receptor beta chains from one sample, sequenced in a study of cytomegalovirus exposure and HLA in healthy donors. Repertoires were generated with immunoSEQ multiplex PCR, while TCRdb's copy carries only in-frame clones and drops some. The sample consists of about 120,000 clones, 80% of them appearing once. Sequencing used PBMCs. All receptors derive from a human donor in good health. CDR3s include the opening cysteine and the closing phenylalanine or tryptophan. A D gene is named only where the DNA matches it firmly. Not all rows give a size; the values are once, few, many and, for expanded clones, a class.

>TRBV29-1|few|TRBJ1-1|11|.
CSVYRPTEAFF
TGCAGCGTTTACAGGCCCACTGAAGCTTTCTTT
>TRBV11-2|.|TRBJ1-2|13|.
CASSLSWGVLNTF
TGTGCCAGCAGCCTCTCTTGGGGCGTTCTAAACACCTTC
>TRBV5-1|few|TRBJ2-7|13|.
CASSLTDNYEQYF
TGCGCCAGCAGCTTGACAGACAACTACGAGCAGTACTTC
>TRBV28|.|TRBJ2-1|14|TRBD2
CASSLLSGDDEQFF
TGTGCCAGCAGTTTACTCAGCGGGGACGATGAGCAGTTCTTC
>TRBV7-3|few|TRBJ1-1|13|.
CASSLTENTEAFF
TGTGCCAGCAGCCTGACAGAGAACACTGAAGCTTTCTTT
>TRBV5-4|.|TRBJ1-2|12|.
CASSPDSYGYTF
TGTGCCAGCAGCCCGGACAGCTATGGCTACACCTTC
>TRBV6-1|once|TRBJ2-2|14|TRBD2
CASSLAGRTGELFF
TGTGCCAGCAGTCTAGCGGGGAGAACCGGGGAGCTGTTTTTT
>TRBV27|.|TRBJ2-7|14|.
CASSLGRQAYEQYF
TGTGCCAGCAGTCTGGGGAGACAAGCCTACGAGCAGTACTTC
>TRBV4-2|.|TRBJ2-7|13|.
CASSQGSQSEQYF
TGTGCCAGCAGCCAAGGATCGCAGTCTGAGCAGTACTTC
>TRBV18|.|TRBJ1-1|14|.
CASSPTAQNTEAFF
TGTGCCAGCTCCCCGACAGCTCAGAACACTGAAGCTTTCTTT
>TRBV19|.|TRBJ1-2|14|TRBD1
CASRSKGQAYGYTF
TGTGCCAGTAGATCAAAAGGACAGGCTTATGGCTACACCTTC
>TRBV6-1|.|TRBJ2-3|12|.
CASSLWPGGQYF
TGTGCCAGCAGCCTTTGGCCCGGCGGGCAGTATTTT
>TRBV14|.|TRBJ2-1|16|TRBD2
CASSQDLWGGYNEQFF
TGTGCCAGCAGCCAAGATTTGTGGGGGGGTTACAATGAGCAGTTCTTC
>TRBV2|.|TRBJ1-2|15|.
CASASQGTDGDGYTF
TGTGCCAGCGCCTCCCAGGGGACGGACGGGGATGGCTACACCTTC
>TRBV27|.|TRBJ1-1|17|.
CASSLESPWGVNTEAFF
TGTGCCAGCAGTTTAGAATCCCCGTGGGGGGTGAACACTGAAGCTTTCTTT